This T cell receptor (beta chain) stems from a study of blood T cell repertoires in COVID-19. Study context: From T cells, B-cell-depleted T cells, or PBMCs came the material, which was cDNA or gDNA.

The CDR3 runs 17 residues. V shed 4 bases, J shed 0 bases, and the junction held 9 bases outside the gene matches. Germline V gives CDR1 SGHRS, CDR2 YFSETQ. In the authors' methods: Amplification of reference gene primers provided the estimated nucleated cell counts. Generated by immunoSEQ multiplex PCR, the TCRdb table keeps only in-frame clones and is missing some. V and J calls and clone size are copied from that table; D and trimming were computed from the DNA. The sample lists about 200,000 clones, roughly 90% seen once, with around 1.6% in the top ten. The receptor was isolated from a man aged 18 to 30 with active or convalescent COVID-19. The rearrangement joins TRBV5-1 to TRBJ1-3, with 8 bases that match TRBD1. The sample taken for sequencing was peripheral blood. The CDR3 bases are TGCGCCAGCAGCCAATGGACAGGGTCATTCTCTGGAAACACCATATATTTT. Amino acids: CASSQWTGSFSGNTIYF.